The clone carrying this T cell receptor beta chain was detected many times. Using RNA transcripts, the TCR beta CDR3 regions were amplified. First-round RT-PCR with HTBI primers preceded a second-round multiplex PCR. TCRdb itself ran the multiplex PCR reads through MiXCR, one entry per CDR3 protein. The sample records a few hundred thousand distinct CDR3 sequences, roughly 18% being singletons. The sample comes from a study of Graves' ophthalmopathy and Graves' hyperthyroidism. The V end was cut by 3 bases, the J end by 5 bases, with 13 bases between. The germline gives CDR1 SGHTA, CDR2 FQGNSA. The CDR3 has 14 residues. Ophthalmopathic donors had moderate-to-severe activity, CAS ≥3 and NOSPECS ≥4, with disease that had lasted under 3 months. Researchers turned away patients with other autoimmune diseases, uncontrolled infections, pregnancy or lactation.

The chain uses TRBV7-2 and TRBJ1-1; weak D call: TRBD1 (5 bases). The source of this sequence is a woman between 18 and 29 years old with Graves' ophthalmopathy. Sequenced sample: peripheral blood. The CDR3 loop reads CASSFDQGWTEAFF. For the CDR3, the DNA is TGTGCCAGCAGCTTTGACCAGGGATGGACTGAAGCTTTCTTT.